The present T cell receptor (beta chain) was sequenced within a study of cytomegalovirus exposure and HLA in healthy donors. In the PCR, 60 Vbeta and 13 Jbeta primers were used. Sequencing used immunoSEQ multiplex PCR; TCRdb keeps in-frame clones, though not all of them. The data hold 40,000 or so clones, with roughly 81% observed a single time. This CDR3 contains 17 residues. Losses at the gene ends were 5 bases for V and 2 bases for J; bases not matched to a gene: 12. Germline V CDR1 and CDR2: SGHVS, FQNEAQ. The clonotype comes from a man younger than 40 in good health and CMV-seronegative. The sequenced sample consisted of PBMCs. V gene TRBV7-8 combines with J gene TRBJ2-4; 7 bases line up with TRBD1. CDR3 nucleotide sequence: TGTGCCAGCAGCCCAGGGACAGCCCTCTCATCCAAAAACATTCAGTACTTC. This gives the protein CASSPGTALSSKNIQYF.